Each of the 32 T cell receptor beta chains below was sequenced from the same sample in a study of beta chain features in type 1 diabetes. The entirety of the isolated RNA underwent reverse transcription, so expressed TCRB transcripts were sequenced. TCRdb keeps only in-frame clones here, not all; method: immunoSEQ multiplex PCR. Of about 470,000 clones listed, 30% are singletons. Sequences were obtained from naive CD4+ T cells from blood. All receptors come from a man aged 18 to 29 in good health.

This sequence joins TRBV29-1 and TRBJ2-5; D gene uncertain. The V gene's germline CDR1 is SQVTM and CDR2 ANQGSEA. The CDR3 is made up of 13 amino acids. V was clipped by 2 bases and J by 1 base, with 8 bases between them. The CDR3 bases are TGCAGCGTTGAACGCACTACCCAAGAGACCCAGTACTTC. Its protein is CSVERTTQETQYF.

The chain uses TRBV4-2 and TRBJ2-7; a possible D gene is TRBD2 (5 bases). The germline V and J ends were trimmed by 4 bases and 7 bases, with 17 bases remaining between them. CDR3 length: 14 amino acids. Per the germline V gene, CDR1 is LGHNA and CDR2 is YNFKEQ. The CDR3 bases are TGTGCCAGCAGCCCTCTGGCCCGGCCGGGGGAGCAGTACTTC. Translated: CASSPLARPGEQYF.

The chain carries TRBV4-2 and TRBJ2-2, with 8 bases aligning to TRBD2. The CDR3 consists of 15 residues. Germline assignment: CDR1 LGHNA and CDR2 YNFKEQ. After removal of 7 bases from V and 0 bases from J, the junction contained 4 bases not matched to a gene. The chain's CDR3 is CASTTSGANTGELFF. CDR3 nucleotide sequence: TGTGCCAGCACCACTAGCGGCGCGAACACCGGGGAGCTGTTTTTT.

CDR3 nucleotides: TGTGCCAGCAGCTTTGGGGGAAGCACAGATACGCAGTATTTT. Its translation is CASSFGGSTDTQYF. J is TRBJ2-3 and V is TRBV9; D may match TRBD1 or TRBD2 (5 bases each). V lost 4 bases, J lost 0 bases, and 9 bases lay in between. The CDR3 runs 14 residues. The V gene's germline CDR1 is SGDLS and CDR2 YYNGEE.

This clone has just a few counts. This chain connects TRBV7-2 to TRBJ2-7, with 9 bases fitting TRBD2. This CDR3 is built from 16 residues. CDR1 and CDR2 (germline): SGHTA, FQGNSA. The trim removed 1 base at V and 5 bases at J, leaving 9 bases unmatched. The chain's CDR3 is CASSLVAREGRNEQYF. DNA for the CDR3: TGTGCCAGCAGCTTAGTAGCGCGGGAGGGCCGCAACGAGCAGTACTTC.

The chain links TRBV29-1 to TRBJ2-2; 8 bases map to TRBD1. Germline CDR1 is SQVTM and CDR2 is ANQGSEA. The V and J ends lost 0 bases and 4 bases, in that order; junction bases with no gene match: 4. CDR3 length: 15 residues. The CDR3 DNA reads TGCAGCGTTGAAGATCCGCAGGGGGCCACCGGGGAGCTGTTTTTT. This encodes CSVEDPQGATGELFF.

This rearrangement joins TRBV30 to TRBJ2-7; D gene uncertain. Looked up from germline, CDR1 is GTSNPN and CDR2 is SVGIG (reference sequence). The CDR3 covers 15 residues. Trimming removed 0 bases from V and 0 bases from J, with 12 bases in between. CDR3: CAWSVGHSSSYEQYF. DNA for the CDR3: TGTGCCTGGAGTGTGGGCCATTCAAGCTCCTACGAGCAGTACTTC.

This clone has more than one count but fewer than ten. V is TRBV4-2 and J is TRBJ2-5; TRBD2 is a possible D gene (6 bases). Germline V gene sequence: CDR1 LGHNA, CDR2 YNFKEQ. V lost 0 bases and J 1 base, leaving 15 bases between the germline ends. CDR3 size: 17 residues. CDR3 amino acids: CASSQDGAGRAQETQYF. CDR3 nucleotides: TGTGCCAGCAGCCAAGACGGGGCGGGACGGGCCCAAGAGACCCAGTACTTC.

The chain recombines TRBV27 with TRBJ2-7; possible D gene TRBD2, 5 bases. The CDR3 consists of 14 residues. With 6 bases removed from V and 5 bases from J, the gap between germline ends came to 17 bases. CDR1 and CDR2 (germline): MNHEY, SMNVEV (reference sequence). The CDR3 sequence is CASSPNLAGNEQYF. The CDR3 nucleotides are TGTGCCAGCAGCCCTAATCTAGCTGGTAACGAGCAGTACTTC.

The CDR3 DNA is TGTGCCAGCTCACCGGCGTCTAGCGCCTACAATGAGCAGTTCTTC. It translates to CASSPASSAYNEQFF. The V call is TRBV18, the J call TRBJ2-1; D is perhaps TRBD2 (6 bases). The V end lost 3 bases, the J end lost 2 bases, and 11 bases lay between the germline ends. The CDR3 runs to 15 residues. Germline values: CDR1 KGHSH, CDR2 LQKENI.

Written as DNA, the CDR3 is TGTGCCAGCTCAGAGGGACTAGCGGGGAAGTACGAGCAGTACTTC. As protein: CASSEGLAGKYEQYF. The chain joins TRBV18 to TRBJ2-7; 13 bases agree with TRBD2. The V gene end was trimmed by 5 bases and the J gene end by 4 bases; junction bases not matched to a gene: 5. CDR3 length: 15 amino acids. Germline CDR1 and CDR2: KGHSH and LQKENI.

This clone turned up a few times. The J gene is TRBJ2-7, the V gene TRBV5-4; 10 bases agree with TRBD2. The CDR3 is made up of 16 amino acids. The trim removed 4 bases at V and 3 bases at J, leaving 10 bases unmatched. Germline V gene sequence: CDR1 SGHNT, CDR2 YYREEE (reference sequence). Here the CDR3 reads CASSPGSVAGGYEQYF. CDR3 DNA: TGTGCCAGCAGCCCCGGAAGCGTAGCGGGAGGCTACGAGCAGTACTTC. Complete variable domain (other parts from reference TRBV5-4 and TRBJ2-7): ETGVTQSPTHLIKTRGQQVTLRCSSQSGHNTVSWYQQALGQGPQFIFQYYREEENGRGNFPPRFSGLQFPNYSSELNVNALELDDSALYLCASSPGSVAGGYEQYFGPGTRLTVT.

In its sample, this clone was seen a few times. The V and J genes are TRBV25-1 and TRBJ2-5; 9 nucleotides line up with TRBD2. The CDR3 has 18 amino acids. Germline assignment: CDR1 MGHDK and CDR2 SYGVNS. J gave up 5 bases and V 0 bases, and 13 bases lay outside the gene matches. The CDR3 region is CASSEYLPSGDGGETQYF. DNA of the CDR3: TGTGCCAGCAGTGAATATCTCCCTAGCGGGGATGGAGGGGAGACCCAGTACTTC.

This sequence joins TRBV18 and TRBJ2-7; TRBD1 agrees at 7 bases. Germline trimming cut 2 bases from V and 3 bases from J; bases unmatched to any gene: 7. CDR1 KGHSH and CDR2 LQKENI come from the germline V gene. The CDR3 covers 15 residues. The CDR3 DNA reads TGTGCCAGCTCACCAGACGGGACAGCTCTCTACGAGCAGTACTTC. Protein product: CASSPDGTALYEQYF.

J is TRBJ2-1 and V is TRBV15; possible D gene TRBD2, 5 bases. This CDR3 has 16 amino acids. Germline-derived CDR1 and CDR2 are LNHNV and YYDKDF (reference sequence). The V and J ends lost 0 bases and 8 bases respectively, with 17 bases between them. The DNA of the CDR3 is TGTGCCACCAGCAGAGATCTGGCGGAGGCTACATATGAGCAGTTCTTC. Residues: CATSRDLAEATYEQFF.

This clone was observed a few times. The V call is TRBV29-1, the J call TRBJ2-3, with a possible D match to TRBD2 (5 bases). The V end was cut by 8 bases, the J end by 3 bases, with 15 bases between. CDR1 is SQVTM and CDR2 is ANQGSEA in the germline V gene. The CDR3 runs to 13 residues. CDR3 in amino acids: CSSVRERTDTQYF. In DNA, the CDR3 is TGCAGCTCCGTCCGAGAGCGGACAGATACGCAGTATTTT.

The CDR3 here is CASSLSLAREQYF. The CDR3 nucleotides are TGTGCCAGCAGCTTGAGCCTGGCGCGCGAGCAGTACTTC. V and J are TRBV7-9 and TRBJ2-7, with D hard to call. Trimming stripped 3 bases from V and 6 bases from J, with 12 bases between. Germline-derived CDR1 and CDR2 are SEHNR and FQNEAQ (reference sequence). This CDR3 comprises 13 residues.

The count of this clone is one. The chain recombines TRBV5-4 with TRBJ2-3, with D maybe TRBD2 (6 bases). The length of the CDR3 is 14 residues. Trimming removed 4 bases from V and 6 bases from J, with 15 bases in between. The germline V gene encodes CDR1 SGHNT and CDR2 YYREEE (reference sequence). CDR3 residues: CASSPGLLTDTQYF. CDR3 nucleotides: TGTGCCAGCAGCCCGGGACTGCTGACGGATACGCAGTATTTT.

This clone was seen once. This chain connects TRBV4-2 to TRBJ2-7, with unresolved D. Trimming took off 1 base at V and 7 bases at J, with 11 bases between the two ends. CDR1 is LGHNA and CDR2 is YNFKEQ in the germline V gene. The CDR3 runs to 13 residues. CDR3 in amino acids: CASSQAYTREQYF. The CDR3 DNA is TGTGCCAGCAGCCAAGCTTATACGCGGGAGCAGTACTTC.

V is TRBV30 and J is TRBJ1-1; unclear D gene. The CDR3 contains 12 residues. CDR1 is GTSNPN, CDR2 SVGIG, per germline (reference sequence). Trimming stripped 0 bases from V and 5 bases from J, with 7 bases between. The CDR3 nucleotides are TGTGCCTGGAGTGTATCCTGGACTGAAGCTTTCTTT. Amino acids: CAWSVSWTEAFF.

In regard to this clone: The same CDR3 can be traced to other DNA sequences in this sample. The chain links TRBV29-1 to TRBJ2-5; D unresolved. The CDR3 has 10 amino acids. CDR1 is SQVTM and CDR2 is ANQGSEA in the germline V gene. With 2 bases removed from V and 5 bases from J, the gap between germline ends came to 3 bases. CDR3: CSVERETQYF. The CDR3 region has the DNA TGCAGCGTTGAACGGGAGACCCAGTACTTC.

The rearrangement links TRBV7-8 to TRBJ2-1; D could derive from TRBD1 or TRBD2 (5 bases each). Germline V lookup: CDR1 SGHVS, CDR2 FQNEAQ. The CDR3 covers 16 residues. V lost 3 bases to trimming and J lost 5 bases, with 17 bases between them. CDR3 sequence reads: CASSFTMSGTHNEQFF. The CDR3 DNA follows: TGTGCCAGCAGCTTTACGATGTCGGGGACCCACAATGAGCAGTTCTTC.

This chain uses TRBV10-3 with TRBJ2-1, with unresolved D. Germline V CDR1 and CDR2: ENHRY, SYGVKD. The CDR3 totals 16 residues. The V and J ends lost 0 bases and 7 bases respectively, with 16 bases between them. The CDR3 loop is CAISESTVVGGNEQFF. The CDR3 DNA reads TGTGCCATCAGTGAGTCGACGGTGGTGGGCGGAAATGAGCAGTTCTTC.

The chain carries TRBV7-3 and TRBJ2-5, with D unresolved. V was pared by 2 bases and J by 1 base, with 11 bases between. CDR3 length: 15 amino acids. CDR1 and CDR2 (germline): SGHTA, FQGTGA. CDR3 DNA sequence: TGTGCCAGCAGCTTAGCGTCGCAGTCCCAAGAGACCCAGTACTTC. Translated, it gives CASSLASQSQETQYF. The full variable domain, with the rest looked up from reference TRBV7-3 and TRBJ2-5, is GAGVSQTPSNKVTEKGKYVELRCDPISGHTALYWYRQSLGQGPEFLIYFQGTGAADDSGLPNDRFFAVRPEGSVSTLKIQRTERGDSAVYLCASSLASQSQETQYFGPGTRLLVL.

CDR3: CASRTGVVTEAFF. For the CDR3, the DNA is TGTGCCAGCAGAACAGGGGTGGTCACTGAAGCTTTCTTT. This rearrangement joins TRBV28 to TRBJ1-1; 7 bases agree with TRBD1. Germline V CDR1 and CDR2: MDHEN, SYDVKM. The CDR3 consists of 13 residues. The V and J ends lost 6 bases and 4 bases, in that order; junction bases with no gene match: 5.

V is TRBV30 and J is TRBJ2-2; 11 nucleotides match TRBD2. Trimming cost V 0 bases and J 6 bases; bases outside gene matches: 6. This CDR3 is 16 amino acids long. Germline values: CDR1 GTSNPN, CDR2 SVGIG (reference sequence). DNA of the CDR3: TGTGCCTGGAGTGTACGAGTAGCGGGAGGGTCCGGGGAGCTGTTTTTT. It encodes CAWSVRVAGGSGELFF.

This clone was detected a few times. This chain connects TRBV7-9 to TRBJ2-7; D not certain. The CDR3 is 14 residues long. The germline V and J ends were trimmed by 5 bases and 1 base, with 12 bases remaining between them. CDR1 is SEHNR and CDR2 is FQNEAQ in the germline V gene (reference sequence). For the CDR3, the DNA is TGTGCCAGCAGCCGCAGACTGGCGTCCTACGAGCAGTACTTC. It translates to CASSRRLASYEQYF.

This clone was counted a few times. This chain links TRBV2 with TRBJ2-2; possible D gene TRBD1, 5 bases. The germline CDR1 and CDR2 sequences are SNHLY and FYNNEI. The ends were cut back, 8 bases at V and 6 bases at J, with 16 bases in the middle. CDR3 length: 14 residues. CDR3 residues: CASVLWGPAGELFF. In DNA form, the CDR3 reads TGTGCCAGCGTTTTATGGGGCCCGGCCGGGGAGCTGTTTTTT.

V gene TRBV25-1 combines with J gene TRBJ2-7, with 9 bases that match TRBD1. Losses at the gene ends were 4 bases for V and 4 bases for J; bases not matched to a gene: 5. This CDR3 is 14 amino acids long. The germline V gene has CDR1 MGHDK and CDR2 SYGVNS. The CDR3 DNA reads as TGTGCCAGCAGTGGAAGACAGGGGGGATACGAGCAGTACTTC. As protein: CASSGRQGGYEQYF.

The table lists this clone with a few counts. The V gene is TRBV25-1, the J gene TRBJ2-7; 8 bases map to TRBD1. The CDR3 runs to 13 residues. CDR1 MGHDK and CDR2 SYGVNS come from the germline V gene. V was pared by 6 bases and J by 1 base, with 2 bases of the junction left unmatched. The CDR3: CASSGTGSYEQYF. In DNA, the CDR3 is TGTGCCAGCAGCGGGACAGGTTCCTACGAGCAGTACTTC.

The rearrangement links TRBV30 to TRBJ1-1, with D possibly being TRBD1 (6 bases). CDR3 length: 10 amino acids. Trimming removed 7 bases from V and 5 bases from J, with 8 bases in between. CDR1 and CDR2 (germline): GTSNPN, SVGIG (reference sequence). The CDR3 nucleotides read TGTGCCTTTAGGGGGACTGAAGCTTTCTTT. Protein product: CAFRGTEAFF. Looking up the rest from reference TRBV30 and TRBJ1-1 gives the full variable domain: SQTIHQWPATLVQPVGSPLSLECTVEGTSNPNLYWYRQAAGRGLQLLFYSVGIGQISSEVPQNLSASRPQDRQFILSSKKLLLSDSGFYLCAFRGTEAFFGQGTRLTVV.

The rearrangement joins TRBV6-5 to TRBJ2-3, with a weak D call TRBD2 (5 bases). CDR3 length: 15 amino acids. CDR1 is MNHEY, CDR2 SVGAGI, per germline. V shed 6 bases and J shed 3 bases, with 16 bases lying between them. The CDR3 loop reads CASSLGSPVTDTQYF. The CDR3 DNA sequence: TGTGCCAGCAGCCTGGGGAGCCCGGTTACAGATACGCAGTATTTT.